This T cell receptor (beta chain) was captured by sequencing in a study of blood T cell repertoires in COVID-19. Germline CDR1 LNHDA, CDR2 SQIVND (reference sequence). This CDR3 comprises 13 residues. The germline V and J ends were trimmed by 4 bases and 5 bases, with 12 bases remaining between them. The age range of participants was about 18 to 90 years, with residence in about two dozen US areas. Cohorts were determined from participant-reported clinical history. Methods used by the authors: Amplification with reference gene primers provided the estimates of nucleated cell counts. The protocol was immunoSEQ multiplex PCR, while the TCRdb copy is restricted to in-frame clones and leaves out a portion. That table furnishes V, J and clone size, whereas the DNA furnished D and trimming. The sample lists 150,000 to 200,000 clones, over 75% occurring once.

The V gene is TRBV19, the J gene TRBJ2-7; D unresolved. Material for sequencing was PBMCs or T cells enriched from blood (not recorded which). The TCR originated in a human donor with acute COVID-19. The donor label of this sample is uncertain. The CDR3 sequence is CASSRAAWDEQYF. The DNA for the CDR3 is TGTGCCAGTAGTAGGGCAGCCTGGGACGAGCAGTACTTC.